This passage covers 28 T cell receptor beta chains from one sample sequenced in a study of T-cell memory formation after mild COVID-19. Via MiXCR, TCRdb re-called the 5' RACE reads, giving one row per CDR3 protein. The data hold more than 400,000 distinct CDR3 sequences, with 15% to 20% observed a single time. Sequencing was performed on PBMCs or a T cell subset sorted from them (not recorded which). The source of these receptors is an adult woman who had mild COVID-19 (a few samples of this study predate the infection). Cell type and time point are not known.

This clonotype was found a few times. J is TRBJ2-7 and V is TRBV29-1; 12 bases match TRBD2. The CDR3 is 14 residues long. Germline CDR1 SQVTM, CDR2 ANQGSEA. V dropped 6 bases and J dropped 1; count of bases not matched to a gene: 4. CDR3 coding DNA: TGCAGCGTAGAACTAGCGGGGGGATCCTACGAGCAGTACTTC. Its protein is CSVELAGGSYEQYF.

This clonotype was seen a handful of times. V and J are TRBV7-9 and TRBJ2-1, with a weak D call TRBD1 (6 bases). Trimming left V 5 bases short and J 6 bases short, with 11 bases between. The CDR3 runs to 13 residues. The germline V gene has CDR1 SEHNR and CDR2 FQNEAQ (reference sequence). The CDR3 bases are TGTGCCAGCAGCCGATTAGGGGGCAATGAGCAGTTCTTC. This codes for CASSRLGGNEQFF.

The chain is built from TRBV19 and TRBJ1-1; D unclear. The germline CDR1 and CDR2 sequences are LNHDA and SQIVND (reference sequence). CDR3 length: 13 amino acids. V lost 10 bases to trimming and J lost 5 bases, with 17 bases between them. The CDR3 DNA sequence: TGTGCCACCGTGAGACATAAGGAAACTGAAGCTTTCTTT. It translates to CATVRHKETEAFF.

The table lists this clonotype with a few counts. V gene TRBV7-9 combines with J gene TRBJ2-5; 9 nucleotides match TRBD2. This CDR3 has 14 residues. Germline-derived CDR1 and CDR2 are SEHNR and FQNEAQ (reference sequence). Trimming cost V 11 bases and J 4 bases; bases outside gene matches: 11. CDR3 sequence (DNA): TGTGCCTTAATTTCGCGGGAGGGAAGAGAGACCCAGTACTTC. Translating gives CALISREGRETQYF.

This rearrangement joins TRBV3-1 to TRBJ2-7; D is unresolved. The germline V gene encodes CDR1 LGHDT and CDR2 YNNKEL (reference sequence). V lost 4 bases, J lost 0 bases, and 13 bases lay in between. The CDR3 length is 15 residues. Here the CDR3 reads CASSLGFQASYEQYF. The DNA for the CDR3 is TGTGCCAGCAGCCTGGGGTTCCAAGCCTCCTACGAGCAGTACTTC.

The genes are TRBV7-3 and TRBJ2-7; a possible D gene is TRBD2 (5 bases). This CDR3 spans 13 amino acids. V was pared by 1 base and J by 6 bases, with 10 bases between. Germline V CDR1 and CDR2: SGHTA, FQGTGA. CDR3 in amino acids: CASSLKPGSEQYF. The CDR3 DNA follows: TGTGCCAGCAGCTTAAAGCCGGGGAGCGAGCAGTACTTC.

In this sample, this clonotype turned up many times. This chain connects TRBV20-1 to TRBJ2-1; D may be TRBD2 (6 bases). The CDR3 sequence is 14 residues long. The V gene's germline CDR1 is DFQATT and CDR2 SNEGSKA (reference sequence). Trimming pared 1 base from V and 7 bases from J, leaving 14 bases between. The CDR3 DNA is TGCAGTGCTAGAGGAGTGGGGGAGGCGAATGAGCAGTTCTTC. Translating it yields CSARGVGEANEQFF.

This clonotype has more than one count but fewer than ten. The V call is TRBV10-3, the J call TRBJ2-7, with 8 bases identical to TRBD1. Per germline, CDR1 ENHRY and CDR2 SYGVKD. Germline trimming cut 6 bases from V and 3 bases from J; bases unmatched to any gene: 1. The CDR3 spans 12 residues. CDR3 nucleotide sequence: TGTGCCATCAGCGGACAGGGCTACGAGCAGTACTTC. This translates into CAISGQGYEQYF.

This clonotype showed up just a few times. The chain recombines TRBV20-1 with TRBJ2-7; no reliable D call. The V end was cut by 0 bases, the J end by 3 bases, with 3 bases between. The CDR3 extends over 11 amino acids. The germline gives CDR1 DFQATT, CDR2 SNEGSKA (reference sequence). The CDR3 coding sequence is TGCAGTGCTAGAGAGCTCTACGAGCAGTACTTC. Translation gives CSARELYEQYF.

This clonotype was detected many times. This rearrangement joins TRBV7-2 to TRBJ1-3; tentative D call: TRBD1 (5 bases). V lost 1 base, J lost 3 bases, and 16 bases lay in between. The length of the CDR3 is 17 residues. Germline V gives CDR1 SGHTA, CDR2 FQGNSA. Here the CDR3 reads CASSLGPGRGLGNTIYF. CDR3 coding DNA: TGTGCCAGCAGCTTAGGGCCGGGGAGGGGACTTGGAAACACCATATATTTT.

The table lists this clonotype with a few counts. This rearrangement joins TRBV2 to TRBJ2-2; 8 nucleotides line up with TRBD1. CDR1 is SNHLY and CDR2 is FYNNEI in the germline V gene. J was trimmed by 4 bases and V by 6 bases; bases with no gene match: 7. The CDR3 extends over 15 amino acids. The CDR3 region is CASRLRGPGTGELFF. CDR3 nucleotide sequence: TGTGCCAGCAGGCTCAGGGGGCCGGGCACCGGGGAGCTGTTTTTT.

This clonotype has at least ten counts. This rearrangement joins TRBV5-1 to TRBJ2-3; D is uncertain. The V and J ends lost 7 bases and 4 bases respectively, with 10 bases between them. The CDR3 is 12 residues long. Germline V gives CDR1 SGHRS, CDR2 YFSETQ. The CDR3 protein is CASGINSDTQYF. The CDR3 coding sequence is TGCGCCAGCGGTATAAATTCAGATACGCAGTATTTT.

The V and J genes are TRBV5-1 and TRBJ1-2, with D uncertain. Trimming pared 2 bases from V and 2 bases from J, leaving 10 bases between. This CDR3 comprises 14 residues. Germline V gives CDR1 SGHRS, CDR2 YFSETQ. CDR3 region: CASSFRVMNYGYTF. The CDR3 bases are TGCGCCAGCAGCTTTCGGGTTATGAACTATGGCTACACCTTC. Together with reference TRBV5-1 and TRBJ1-2, the CDR3 gives the full variable domain: KAGVTQTPRYLIKTRGQQVTLSCSPISGHRSVSWYQQTPGQGLQFLFEYFSETQRNKGNFPGRFSGRQFSNSRSEMNVSTLELGDSALYLCASSFRVMNYGYTFGSGTRLTVV.

The chain uses TRBV3-1 and TRBJ2-3; 7 nucleotides agree with TRBD2. Losses at the gene ends were 0 bases for V and 3 bases for J; bases not matched to a gene: 6. CDR1 is LGHDT, CDR2 YNNKEL, per germline (reference sequence). The CDR3 spans 16 residues. The DNA of the CDR3 is TGTGCCAGCAGCCAAGATCGGGGGGATCGGACAGATACGCAGTATTTT. It yields the protein CASSQDRGDRTDTQYF.

The rearrangement joins TRBV5-6 to TRBJ2-3; weak D call: TRBD2 (5 bases). Trimming left V 1 base short and J 3 bases short, with 24 bases between. The CDR3 sequence is 19 residues long. Germline V gene lookup returns CDR1 SGHDT and CDR2 YYEEEE. The CDR3 coding sequence is TGTGCCAGCAGCTTGTATACCGGGGATGGGTTCCGAACGACAGATACGCAGTATTTT. Its protein product is CASSLYTGDGFRTTDTQYF.

This clonotype turned up a few times. The gene calls are TRBV4-2 and TRBJ2-1; 8 bases fit TRBD2. V was clipped by 0 bases and J by 8 bases; unmatched bases: 6. The germline gives CDR1 LGHNA, CDR2 YNFKEQ. This CDR3 is 15 amino acids long. The DNA of the CDR3 is TGTGCCAGCAGCCAAGATGGCGGGAGGATGGATGAGCAGTTCTTC. It encodes CASSQDGGRMDEQFF.

This clonotype showed up just a few times. The rearrangement joins TRBV4-1 to TRBJ2-1; D might be TRBD2 (5 bases). CDR1 is MGHRA and CDR2 is YSYEKL in the germline V gene. Between the trimmed V and J ends, which lost 1 base and 3 bases, there was a span of 13 bases. This CDR3 is 16 amino acids long. The CDR3 region is CASSQGGGPGYNEQFF. CDR3 bases: TGCGCCAGCAGCCAAGGCGGAGGACCCGGCTACAATGAGCAGTTCTTC.

The chain couples TRBV6-5 to TRBJ2-5; 10 bases fit TRBD2. The CDR3 length is 15 residues. Germline assignment: CDR1 MNHEY and CDR2 SVGAGI. The trim removed 5 bases at V and 4 bases at J, leaving 7 bases unmatched. CDR3 amino acids: CASSTQREGRETQYF. As DNA, the CDR3 is TGTGCCAGCAGTACGCAGCGGGAGGGCCGAGAGACCCAGTACTTC.

This sequence joins TRBV11-2 and TRBJ2-1; 7 positions match TRBD1. Trimming removed 0 bases from V and 7 bases from J; junction bases left unmatched: 6. Germline V gene sequence: CDR1 SGHAT, CDR2 FQNNGV. This CDR3 comprises 15 residues. The CDR3 DNA follows: TGTGCCAGCAGCTTAGAAGGGGGCGCGGTAAATGAGCAGTTCTTC. This gives the protein CASSLEGGAVNEQFF.

This clonotype was detected ten times or more. The chain links TRBV24-1 to TRBJ2-3; D is uncertain. Germline CDR1 KGHDR, CDR2 SFDVKD. V dropped 9 bases and J dropped 4 bases, with 16 bases sitting between them. The CDR3 has 14 amino acids. The DNA for the CDR3 is TGTGCCACCCGGTCTAGGGCAGCCTCAGATACGCAGTATTTT. Translating gives CATRSRAASDTQYF.

This clonotype has more than one count but fewer than ten. The chain employs TRBV15 and TRBJ2-5, with D possibly TRBD2 on 6 matching bases. The V end lost 0 bases, the J end lost 4 bases, and 9 bases lay between the germline ends. The CDR3 covers 14 residues. Germline V gene data show CDR1 as LNHNV and CDR2 as YYDKDF (reference sequence). The CDR3 DNA follows: TGTGCCACCAGCAGAGATCGCGGGACAGAGACCCAGTACTTC. Amino acid sequence: CATSRDRGTETQYF.

The chain links TRBV7-9 to TRBJ1-1; TRBD1 might be the D (5 bases). Germline V gives CDR1 SEHNR, CDR2 FQNEAQ (reference sequence). The germline V and J ends were trimmed by 5 bases and 10 bases, with 14 bases remaining between them. The CDR3 extends over 12 amino acids. The CDR3 loop is CASSGGRRGAFF. CDR3 nucleotide sequence: TGTGCCAGCAGCGGGGGGAGGAGGGGAGCTTTCTTT.

This sequence joins TRBV4-3 and TRBJ2-3; no definite D call. The CDR3 is made up of 15 amino acids. V was cut by 0 bases and J by 2 bases, with 9 bases left in between. Germline V lookup: CDR1 LGHNA, CDR2 YSLEER. CDR3 coding DNA: TGCGCCAGCAGCCAAGAACGGACCATCACAGATACGCAGTATTTT. Translating gives CASSQERTITDTQYF.

This clonotype was observed a handful of times. The chain uses TRBV7-9 and TRBJ1-2, with TRBD1 as a possible D gene (6 bases). The V end was cut by 5 bases, the J end by 3 bases, with 10 bases between. The CDR3 is 13 amino acids. The germline gives CDR1 SEHNR, CDR2 FQNEAQ (reference sequence). The CDR3 sequence is CASSETGYYGYTF. The CDR3 region has the DNA TGTGCCAGCAGCGAAACAGGGTACTATGGCTACACCTTC.

This clonotype was seen many times. This chain uses TRBV20-1 with TRBJ2-5; D is perhaps TRBD2 (5 bases). The CDR3 contains 11 residues. The V end was cut by 7 bases, the J end by 1 base, with 7 bases between. Germline CDR1 and CDR2: DFQATT and SNEGSKA (reference sequence). This chain's CDR3 is CSGTAQETQYF. CDR3 nucleotide sequence: TGCAGTGGGACTGCCCAAGAGACCCAGTACTTC.

This clonotype was recorded a few times. The chain uses TRBV2 and TRBJ2-3, with unresolved D. The V gene lost 5 bases and the J gene lost 1 base, with 16 bases spanning the gap. This CDR3 is built from 16 residues. The V gene's germline CDR1 is SNHLY and CDR2 FYNNEI. CDR3 nucleotides: TGTGCCAGCAGTAGGCGAGGATTCATGGGCACAGATACGCAGTATTTT. This gives the protein CASSRRGFMGTDTQYF.

There are a few counts of this clonotype. The chain links TRBV7-9 to TRBJ2-3; 12 nucleotides match TRBD2. Germline CDR1 is SEHNR and CDR2 is FQNEAQ (reference sequence). This CDR3 has 16 residues. V lost 6 bases, J lost 5 bases, and 9 bases stayed unmatched. The CDR3 nucleotides are TGTGCCAGCAGGGAACCGGGACTAGCGGGCGTAGATACGCAGTATTTT. It specifies CASREPGLAGVDTQYF.

The chain carries TRBV29-1 and TRBJ2-3, with a possible D match to TRBD1 (6 bases). Germline V gene data show CDR1 as SQVTM and CDR2 as ANQGSEA. This CDR3 has 13 residues. The ends were cut back, 4 bases at V and 2 bases at J, with 10 bases in the middle. CDR3 nucleotides: TGCAGCGTTGTGGGGACACTCACAGATACGCAGTATTTT. It yields the protein CSVVGTLTDTQYF.